This entry is about one T cell receptor beta chain. This entry comes from a study of control samples from healthy donors and cancer patients. Only in-frame clones appear in the TCRdb table, and some are missing; sequencing was by immunoSEQ multiplex PCR. The table includes roughly 79,000 clones, around 84% detected once. The germline V gene has CDR1 SQVTM and CDR2 ANQGSEA. With 6 bases clipped from V and 9 bases from J, the junction kept 5 bases outside the gene matches. The CDR3 is 11 amino acids. This chain joins TRBV29-1 and TRBJ2-1, with 7 bases matching TRBD1. This TCR derives from a man aged 50 or older in good health. Specimen: blood. As DNA, the CDR3 is TGCAGCGTCGCGGACAGGATTGAGCAGTTCTTC. It specifies CSVADRIEQFF.